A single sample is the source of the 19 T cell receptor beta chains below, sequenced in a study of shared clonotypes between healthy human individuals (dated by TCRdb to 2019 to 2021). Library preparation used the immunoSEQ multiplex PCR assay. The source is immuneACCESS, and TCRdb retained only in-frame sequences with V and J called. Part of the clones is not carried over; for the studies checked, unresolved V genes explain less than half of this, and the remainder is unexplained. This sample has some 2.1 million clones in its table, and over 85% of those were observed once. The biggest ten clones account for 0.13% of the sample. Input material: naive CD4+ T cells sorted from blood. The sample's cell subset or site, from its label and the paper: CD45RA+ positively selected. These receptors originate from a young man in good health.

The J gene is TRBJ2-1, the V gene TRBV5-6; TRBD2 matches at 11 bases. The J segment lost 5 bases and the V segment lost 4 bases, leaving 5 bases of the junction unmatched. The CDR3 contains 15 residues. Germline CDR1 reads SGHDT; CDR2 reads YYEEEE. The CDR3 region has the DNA TGTGCCAGCAGCCCGGGACTAGCGGTGAACAATGAGCAGTTCTTC. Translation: CASSPGLAVNNEQFF.

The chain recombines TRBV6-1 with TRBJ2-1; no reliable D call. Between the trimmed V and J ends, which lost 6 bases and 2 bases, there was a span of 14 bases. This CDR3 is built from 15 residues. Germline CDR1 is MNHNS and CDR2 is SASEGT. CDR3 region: CASSPIAEAYNEQFF. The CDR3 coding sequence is TGTGCCAGCAGCCCTATCGCTGAAGCCTACAATGAGCAGTTCTTC.

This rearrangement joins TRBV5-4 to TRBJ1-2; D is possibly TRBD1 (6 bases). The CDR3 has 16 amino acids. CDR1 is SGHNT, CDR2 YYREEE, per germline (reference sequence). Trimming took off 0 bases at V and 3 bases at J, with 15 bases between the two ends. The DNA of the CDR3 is TGTGCCAGCAGCTTGGTGCGGAGGGGGGGAGACTATGGCTACACCTTC. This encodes CASSLVRRGGDYGYTF.

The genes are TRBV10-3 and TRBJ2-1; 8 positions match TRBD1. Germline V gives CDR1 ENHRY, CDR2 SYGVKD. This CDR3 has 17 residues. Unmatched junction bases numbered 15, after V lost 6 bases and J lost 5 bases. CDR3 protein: CAISPFPPGTGNNEQFF. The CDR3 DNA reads TGTGCCATCAGCCCTTTTCCGCCCGGGACAGGTAACAATGAGCAGTTCTTC.

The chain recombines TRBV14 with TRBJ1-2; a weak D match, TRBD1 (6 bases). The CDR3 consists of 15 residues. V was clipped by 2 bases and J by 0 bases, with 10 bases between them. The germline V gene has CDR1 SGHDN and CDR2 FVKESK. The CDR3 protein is CASSQSRTANYGYTF. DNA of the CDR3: TGTGCCAGCAGCCAATCCCGGACAGCTAACTATGGCTACACCTTC.

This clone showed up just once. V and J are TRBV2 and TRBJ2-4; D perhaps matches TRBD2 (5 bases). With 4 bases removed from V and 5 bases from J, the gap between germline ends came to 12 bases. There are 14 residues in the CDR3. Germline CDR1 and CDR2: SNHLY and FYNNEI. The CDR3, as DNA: TGTGCCAGCAGTGGGTACGGGGTCCAAAACATTCAGTACTTC. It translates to CASSGYGVQNIQYF.

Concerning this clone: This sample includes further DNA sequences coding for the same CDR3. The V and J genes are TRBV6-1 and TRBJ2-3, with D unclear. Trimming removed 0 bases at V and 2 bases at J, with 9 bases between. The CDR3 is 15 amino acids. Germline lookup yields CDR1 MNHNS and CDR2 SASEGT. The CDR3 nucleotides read TGTGCCAGCAGTGAAGCTAGTCGGAACACAGATACGCAGTATTTT. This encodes CASSEASRNTDTQYF.

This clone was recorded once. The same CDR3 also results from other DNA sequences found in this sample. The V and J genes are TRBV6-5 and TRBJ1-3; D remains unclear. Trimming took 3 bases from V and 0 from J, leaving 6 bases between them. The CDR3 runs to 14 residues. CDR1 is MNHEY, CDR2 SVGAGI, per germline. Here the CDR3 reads CASSYSFSGNTIYF. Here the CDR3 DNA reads TGTGCCAGCAGTTATTCCTTCTCTGGAAACACCATATATTTT.

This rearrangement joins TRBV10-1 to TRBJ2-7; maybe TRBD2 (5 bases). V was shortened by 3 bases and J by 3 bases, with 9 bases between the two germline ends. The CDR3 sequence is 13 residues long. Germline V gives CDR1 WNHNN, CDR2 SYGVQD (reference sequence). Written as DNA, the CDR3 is TGCGCCAGCAGTGACGAGGGAAACTACGAGCAGTACTTC. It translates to CASSDEGNYEQYF.

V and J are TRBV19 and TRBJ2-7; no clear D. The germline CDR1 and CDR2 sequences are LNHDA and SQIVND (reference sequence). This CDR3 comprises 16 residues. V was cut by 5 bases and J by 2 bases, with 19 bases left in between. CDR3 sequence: CASSDIGFGTTYEQYF. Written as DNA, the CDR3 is TGTGCCAGTAGTGACATCGGGTTCGGCACGACCTACGAGCAGTACTTC. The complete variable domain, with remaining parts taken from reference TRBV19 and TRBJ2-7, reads DGGITQSPKYLFRKEGQNVTLSCEQNLNHDAMYWYRQDPGQGLRLIYYSQIVNDFQKGDIAEGYSVSREKKESFPLTVTSAQKNPTAFYLCASSDIGFGTTYEQYFGPGTRLTVT.

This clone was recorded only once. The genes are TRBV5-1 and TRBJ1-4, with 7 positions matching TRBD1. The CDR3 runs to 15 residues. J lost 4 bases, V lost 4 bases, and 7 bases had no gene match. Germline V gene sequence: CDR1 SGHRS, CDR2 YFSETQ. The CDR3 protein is CASSVEGAGNEKLFF. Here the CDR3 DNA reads TGCGCCAGCAGCGTGGAGGGGGCCGGTAATGAAAAACTGTTTTTT.

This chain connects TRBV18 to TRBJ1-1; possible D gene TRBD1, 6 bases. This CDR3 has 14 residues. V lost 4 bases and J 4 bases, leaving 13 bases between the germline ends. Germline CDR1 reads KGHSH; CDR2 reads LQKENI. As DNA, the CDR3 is TGTGCCAGCTCACGGGGGGGCGCGGGCACTGAAGCTTTCTTT. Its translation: CASSRGGAGTEAFF. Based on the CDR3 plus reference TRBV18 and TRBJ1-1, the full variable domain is NAGVMQNPRHLVRRRGQEARLRCSPMKGHSHVYWYRQLPEEGLKFMVYLQKENIIDESGMPKERFSAEFPKEGPSILRIQQVVRGDSAAYFCASSRGGAGTEAFFGQGTRLTVV.

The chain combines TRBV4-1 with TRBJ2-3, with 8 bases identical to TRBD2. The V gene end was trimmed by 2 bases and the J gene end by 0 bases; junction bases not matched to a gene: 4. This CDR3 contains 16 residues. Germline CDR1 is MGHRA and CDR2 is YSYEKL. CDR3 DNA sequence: TGCGCCAGCAGCCAACTTAGCGGGGAGAGCACAGATACGCAGTATTTT. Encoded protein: CASSQLSGESTDTQYF.

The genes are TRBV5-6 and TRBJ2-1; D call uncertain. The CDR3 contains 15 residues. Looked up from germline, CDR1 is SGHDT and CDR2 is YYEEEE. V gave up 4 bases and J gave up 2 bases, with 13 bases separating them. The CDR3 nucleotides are TGTGCCAGCAGCGCTCTAGAATTTCCCTACAATGAGCAGTTCTTC. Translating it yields CASSALEFPYNEQFF.

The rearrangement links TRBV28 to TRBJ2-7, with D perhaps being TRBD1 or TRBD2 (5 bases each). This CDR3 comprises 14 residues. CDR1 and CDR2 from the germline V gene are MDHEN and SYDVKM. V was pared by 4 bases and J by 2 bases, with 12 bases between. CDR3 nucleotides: TGTGCCAGCAGTTCCGGGACGGGGACCTACGAGCAGTACTTC. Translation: CASSSGTGTYEQYF.

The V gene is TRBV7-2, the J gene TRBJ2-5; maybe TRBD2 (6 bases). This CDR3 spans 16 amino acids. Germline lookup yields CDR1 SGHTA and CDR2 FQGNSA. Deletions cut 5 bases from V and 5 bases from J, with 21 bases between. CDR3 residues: CASSPRVERGGETQYF. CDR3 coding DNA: TGTGCCAGCAGCCCCCGTGTGGAGAGGGGAGGTGAGACCCAGTACTTC.

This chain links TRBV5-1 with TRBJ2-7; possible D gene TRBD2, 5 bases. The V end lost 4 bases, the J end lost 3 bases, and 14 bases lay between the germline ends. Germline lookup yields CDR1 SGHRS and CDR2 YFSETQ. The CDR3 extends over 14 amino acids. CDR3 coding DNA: TGCGCCAGCAGCGCCGGGATGTCAGGCTACGAGCAGTACTTC. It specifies CASSAGMSGYEQYF.

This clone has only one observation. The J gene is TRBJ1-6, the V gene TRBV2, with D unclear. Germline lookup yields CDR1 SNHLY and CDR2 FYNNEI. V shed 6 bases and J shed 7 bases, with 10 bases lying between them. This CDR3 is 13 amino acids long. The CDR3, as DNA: TGTGCCAGCAGCCGGGAAGAGAATTCACCCCTCCACTTT. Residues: CASSREENSPLHF. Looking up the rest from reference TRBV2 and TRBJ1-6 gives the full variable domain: EPEVTQTPSHQVTQMGQEVILRCVPISNHLYFYWYRQILGQKVEFLVSFYNNEISEKSEIFDDQFSVERPDGSNFTLKIRSTKLEDSAMYFCASSREENSPLHFGNGTRLTVT.

CDR3 DNA: TGTGCCAGCAGAGCTACAGGGGCGGGAGAAAAACTGTTTTTT. It codes for CASRATGAGEKLFF. The chain combines TRBV2 with TRBJ1-4, with 7 positions matching TRBD1. This CDR3 contains 14 residues. With V trimmed by 6 bases and J by 8 bases, 9 bases remained unmatched. The germline V gene encodes CDR1 SNHLY and CDR2 FYNNEI.